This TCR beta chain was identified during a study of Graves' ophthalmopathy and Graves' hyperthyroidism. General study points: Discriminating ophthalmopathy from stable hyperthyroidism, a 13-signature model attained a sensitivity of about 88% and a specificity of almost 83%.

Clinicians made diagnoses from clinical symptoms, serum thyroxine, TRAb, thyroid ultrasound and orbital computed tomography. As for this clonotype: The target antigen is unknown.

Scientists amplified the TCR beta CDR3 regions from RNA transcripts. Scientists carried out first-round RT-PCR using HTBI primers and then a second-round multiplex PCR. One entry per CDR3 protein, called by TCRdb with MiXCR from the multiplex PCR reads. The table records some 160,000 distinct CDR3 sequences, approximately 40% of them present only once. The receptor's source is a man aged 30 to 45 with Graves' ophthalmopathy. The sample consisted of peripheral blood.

The CDR3 region has the DNA TGTGCCAGCAGCCCCCTCGGGGAGGGTCAGCCCCAGCATTTT. Protein: CASSPLGEGQPQHF. The chain employs TRBV27 and TRBJ1-5; no definite D call. The CDR3 sequence is 14 residues long. Trimming stripped 6 bases from V and 6 bases from J, with 15 bases between. Germline loops: CDR1 MNHEY, CDR2 SMNVEV (reference sequence).